This T cell receptor (beta chain) was observed in a study of shared clonotypes between healthy human individuals. V lost 8 bases and J 4 bases, leaving 18 bases between the germline ends. The CDR3 contains 14 residues. CDR1 MDHEN and CDR2 SYDVKM come from the germline V gene. A roughly 220 ng quantity of DNA, roughly 29,000 T cell genomes, went into the sorted-subset replicate PCRs. As handled by the study authors: Junction-only sequences without quality scores came from ImmunoSEQ, so filtering differed. Profiled with immunoSEQ multiplex PCR; TCRdb holds only in-frame clones, not every one. Clonal size and the V and J genes are those of that table, whereas D and trimming came from the DNA. The sample has some 550,000 clones, approximately 97% seen once; the top ten hold 0.057%.

Sequencing was carried out using naive CD4+ T cells sorted from blood. Subset reported: CD45RA+ positively selected. The TCR was taken from a woman aged 25-40 years in good health. The chain carries TRBV28 and TRBJ2-7; D could derive from TRBD1 or TRBD2 (5 bases each). Here the CDR3 DNA reads TGTGCCAGCTTATCCGGGACCGAAGATTACGAGCAGTACTTC. Protein sequence: CASLSGTEDYEQYF.